This T cell receptor beta chain was sequenced for a study of T cells after yellow fever vaccination. Broader study findings: Among all clonotypes, a small share was observed in both CD4 and CD8 compartments. It was the secondary response that reached its peak faster, day 5 versus 15, but it was weaker. Booster sampling recovered most clones from primary vaccination (less than 97% CD4, around 90% CD8).

TCRdb reprocessed the 5' RACE reads via MiXCR and lists one record per CDR3 protein. Here the sample spans fewer than 350,000 distinct CDR3 sequences, more than 8.5% being singletons. Germline CDR1 and CDR2: WSHSY and SAAADI. This CDR3 contains 14 residues. V was pared by 0 bases and J by 2 bases, with 7 bases between. Turning to this clonotype: The antigen is unknown.

The sequencing here drew on PBMCs, taken on the day of the first yellow fever vaccination. This TCR came from a man in his late teens or twenties who received the YFV17D yellow fever vaccine. V gene TRBV10-2 combines with J gene TRBJ2-5; possible D gene TRBD1, 5 bases. CDR3 nucleotides: TGCGCCAGCAGTGAGTCGGGGCCACAAGAGACCCAGTACTTC. Protein: CASSESGPQETQYF.